A selection of T cell receptor beta chains follows, all from one sample in a study of T cell responses to AZD1222 COVID-19 vaccine. Using immunoSEQ multiplex PCR, the repertoire was profiled, and TCRdb retains in-frame clones only, with some absent. Of around 110,000 clones in the sample, about 90% were seen once. Sequenced material: peripheral blood, taken on day 0 of AZD1222 vaccination. All receptors derive from an adult in good health. The CDR3 runs from the conserved cysteine through the conserved F or W. Each record gives: CDR3 protein, CDR3 DNA, clone size, D gene, J gene, V gene. A D gene is named only where the DNA matches it firmly. The size entry is marked missing in some rows and otherwise reads once, few, many or a size class.

CDR3 protein: CASSLVRGREGYTF
CDR3 DNA: TGTGCCAGCAGTTTAGTCCGGGGTCGGGAGGGCTACACCTTC
clone size: -
D gene: -
J gene: TRBJ1-2
V gene: TRBV11-2

CDR3 protein: CASSPTGTGADKLFF
CDR3 DNA: TGTGCCAGCAGCCCAACTGGGACAGGGGCTGACAAACTGTTTTTT
clone size: -
D gene: TRBD1
J gene: TRBJ1-4
V gene: TRBV7-2

CDR3 protein: CASSPFGGSYEQYF
CDR3 DNA: TGTGCCAGCAGCCCCTTCGGGGGCTCCTACGAGCAGTACTTC
clone size: -
D gene: -
J gene: TRBJ2-7
V gene: TRBV3-1/TRBV3-2

CDR3 protein: CAWVTAAGGSPLHF
CDR3 DNA: TGTGCCTGGGTGACAGCCGCTGGTGGTTCACCCCTCCACTTT
clone size: -
D gene: -
J gene: TRBJ1-6
V gene: TRBV30

CDR3 protein: CASSQFWTGTYTEAFF
CDR3 DNA: TGCGCCAGCAGCCAATTTTGGACAGGCACGTACACTGAAGCTTTCTTT
clone size: -
D gene: TRBD1
J gene: TRBJ1-1
V gene: TRBV4-1

CDR3 protein: CSSGANYGYTF
CDR3 DNA: TGCAGCTCTGGGGCTAACTATGGCTACACCTTC
clone size: few
D gene: -
J gene: TRBJ1-2
V gene: TRBV29-1

CDR3 protein: CASSPNRPGGLKTEAFF
CDR3 DNA: TGTGCCAGCTCACCAAATAGACCAGGGGGCTTAAAGACTGAAGCTTTCTTT
clone size: -
D gene: TRBD1
J gene: TRBJ1-1
V gene: TRBV18

CDR3 protein: CASSPTGDGTEAFF
CDR3 DNA: TGTGCCAGCAGTCCCACAGGGGATGGCACTGAAGCTTTCTTT
clone size: -
D gene: TRBD1
J gene: TRBJ1-1
V gene: TRBV28

CDR3 protein: CASSLGAYEQYF
CDR3 DNA: TGCGCCAGCAGCTTGGGAGCTTACGAGCAGTACTTC
clone size: few
D gene: -
J gene: TRBJ2-7
V gene: TRBV5-1

CDR3 protein: CATSPSGGAGEQYF
CDR3 DNA: TGTGCCACCAGTCCTAGCGGGGGGGCGGGAGAGCAGTACTTC
clone size: -
D gene: TRBD2
J gene: TRBJ2-7
V gene: TRBV24-1

CDR3 protein: CASTGDPDFNEQFF
CDR3 DNA: TGTGCCAGCACGGGGGATCCCGACTTCAATGAGCAGTTCTTC
clone size: -
D gene: -
J gene: TRBJ2-1
V gene: TRBV6-6

CDR3 protein: CASMGLNQPQHF
CDR3 DNA: TGTGCCAGCATGGGGCTCAATCAGCCCCAGCATTTT
clone size: once
D gene: -
J gene: TRBJ1-5
V gene: TRBV28

CDR3 protein: CASSLFAAGSATDEKLFF
CDR3 DNA: TGCGCCAGCAGCTTGTTCGCGGCAGGATCTGCAACGGATGAAAAACTGTTTTTT
clone size: -
D gene: -
J gene: TRBJ1-4
V gene: TRBV5-1

CDR3 protein: CASSLLGGPYNEQFF
CDR3 DNA: TGTGCCAGCAGCCTACTTGGGGGTCCGTACAATGAGCAGTTCTTC
clone size: -
D gene: -
J gene: TRBJ2-1
V gene: TRBV11-1

CDR3 protein: CASSPEGNEKLFF
CDR3 DNA: TGTGCCAGCTCACCCGAGGGGAATGAAAAACTGTTTTTT
clone size: -
D gene: -
J gene: TRBJ1-4
V gene: TRBV18